This T cell receptor (beta chain) was recorded in a study of cytomegalovirus exposure and HLA in healthy donors. Study results and limitations: As was reported, the classifier diagnosed cytomegalovirus status with high specificity and sensitivity.

Germline V gives CDR1 SGHNT, CDR2 YYREEE (reference sequence). This CDR3 has 15 residues. V was shortened by 4 bases and J by 0 bases, with 12 bases between the two germline ends. The repertoire was sequenced with immunoSEQ multiplex PCR; TCRdb's copy has only in-frame clones and lacks some. The data contain about 220,000 clones, almost 90% of them singletons. As for this clone: As yet, its antigen is unknown.

This TCR was recovered from a woman younger than 30 in good health and CMV-seronegative. Sequencing used PBMCs. This chain uses TRBV5-4 with TRBJ2-3; D is possibly TRBD1 (5 bases). This CDR3 is CASSPRQYSTDTQYF. Written as DNA, the CDR3 is TGTGCCAGCAGCCCCAGACAGTACAGCACAGATACGCAGTATTTT.